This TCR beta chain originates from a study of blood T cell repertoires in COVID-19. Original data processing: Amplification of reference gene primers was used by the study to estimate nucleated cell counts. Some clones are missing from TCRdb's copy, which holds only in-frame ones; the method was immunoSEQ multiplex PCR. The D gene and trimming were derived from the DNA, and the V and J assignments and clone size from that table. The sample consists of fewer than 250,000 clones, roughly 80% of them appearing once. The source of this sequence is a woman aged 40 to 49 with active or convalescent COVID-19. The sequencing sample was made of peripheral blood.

CDR3 in DNA: TGTGCCAGCAGCGCGCGGCGGGGGACGTCTAGATTTAATGAGCAGTTCTTC. This gives the protein CASSARRGTSRFNEQFF. The chain joins TRBV9 to TRBJ2-1; TRBD2 agrees at 7 bases. Unmatched junction bases numbered 16, after V lost 3 bases and J lost 7 bases. The length of the CDR3 is 17 residues. Germline V gene lookup returns CDR1 SGDLS and CDR2 YYNGEE.